The rows below give T cell receptor beta chains drawn from one sample of a study of regulatory T cells in long-lasting Graves disease. TCRdb re-derived calls from the multiplex PCR reads in MiXCR, one entry per CDR3 protein. The sample includes roughly 360,000 distinct CDR3 sequences, roughly 24% of them seen just once. Sequences were derived from peripheral blood mononuclear cells (PBMCs), sampled when the disease was refractory, from a patient treated with antithyroid drugs. The receptor set was obtained from a woman in her 40s with Graves disease. The CDR3 runs from the conserved cysteine through the conserved F or W. A D gene is named only where the DNA matches it firmly. Clone size appears in some rows only: once, few, many, or a class for an expanded clone.

d_call | j_call | v_call | clone_size | cdr3_aa | cdr3_nt
- | TRBJ1-1 | TRBV5-1 | - | CASSSGLLWVNTEAFF | TGCGCCAGCAGCTCGGGACTACTATGGGTGAACACTGAAGCTTTCTTT
- | TRBJ2-7 | TRBV11-2 | - | CASSLAILEQYF | TGTGCCAGCAGCTTAGCCATCCTTGAGCAGTACTTC
- | TRBJ1-1 | TRBV20-1 | many | CSQPSGWNTEAFF | TGCAGTCAACCGTCAGGGTGGAACACTGAAGCTTTCTTT
- | TRBJ1-5 | TRBV28 | many | CASIEGYSNQPQHF | TGTGCCAGCATCGAGGGCTATAGCAATCAGCCCCAGCATTTT
- | TRBJ2-1 | TRBV24-1 | many | CATSDSPDSYNEQFF | TGTGCCACCAGTGATTCTCCAGACTCCTACAATGAGCAGTTCTTC
- | TRBJ2-2 | TRBV20-1 | few | CSAGRRTGELFF | TGCAGTGCTGGTCGGCGGACCGGGGAGCTGTTTTTT
TRBD2 | TRBJ2-3 | TRBV20-1 | - | CSAATTSLAELTDTQYF | TGCAGTGCTGCAACCACCAGCCTAGCGGAACTCACAGATACGCAGTATTTT
TRBD1 | TRBJ1-1 | TRBV15 | few | CATSSYYRGNTEAFF | TGTGCCACCAGCAGTTACTACAGGGGAAACACTGAAGCTTTCTTT
TRBD1 | TRBJ1-2 | TRBV7-6 | many | CASSPQTGTLYGYTF | TGTGCCAGCAGCCCACAGACAGGGACTCTCTATGGCTACACCTTC
- | TRBJ1-1 | TRBV15 | many | CATSRQSEAFF | TGTGCCACCAGCAGACAGAGCGAGGCTTTCTTT
TRBD2 | TRBJ2-7 | TRBV28 | many | CASSLAGTSRHEQYF | TGTGCCAGCAGTTTGGCTGGGACTAGTCGTCACGAGCAGTACTTC